The 15 T cell receptor beta chains given below trace back to one sample, sequenced in a study of T cells in Graves' hyperthyroidism and ophthalmopathy. The CDR3 regions of TCR beta were amplified from RNA transcripts. In the first-round RT-PCR of the TCR CDR3, the HTBI primer set was used. TCRdb ran MiXCR on the multiplex PCR reads and lists one entry per CDR3 protein. The table includes some 620,000 distinct CDR3 sequences, around 15% detected once. Sequencing was performed on blood. The receptors come from a woman in her thirties with Graves' hyperthyroidism.

This clonotype has ten or more counts. This sequence joins TRBV6-2 or TRBV6-3 and TRBJ2-1, with a weak D call TRBD1 (5 bases). The CDR3 length is 17 residues. V dropped 6 bases and J dropped 8 bases, with 26 bases sitting between them. Per germline, CDR1 MNHEY and CDR2 SVGEGT. The CDR3 region is CASSPILGSRGSDEQFF. As DNA, the CDR3 is TGTGCCAGCAGCCCGATCCTCGGTTCTAGGGGCTCGGATGAGCAGTTCTTC.

This clonotype came up a few times. J is TRBJ1-1 and V is TRBV18; D unresolved. The V and J ends lost 0 bases and 4 bases respectively, with 12 bases between them. The V gene's germline CDR1 is KGHSH and CDR2 LQKENI. CDR3 size: 15 residues. The DNA of the CDR3 is TGTGCCAGCTCACCACCAATTTTGGTCGGCACTGAAGCTTTCTTT. Translating gives CASSPPILVGTEAFF.

A word on this clonotype: A much larger clone sits a single nucleotide away, making a read error possible. The chain joins TRBV11-1 to TRBJ2-7; 7 positions match TRBD1. Gene TRBJ2-1 matches the end of the DNA better, so the J call may be wrong. The CDR3 extends over 14 amino acids. Germline loops: CDR1 SGHAT, CDR2 FQDESV (reference sequence). As DNA, the CDR3 is TGTGCCAGCAGCTGGGGAGACAGGGCCTACGAGCAGTTCTTC. Its translation is CASSWGDRAYEQFF.

This clonotype was detected a few times. The V call is TRBV27, the J call TRBJ2-7, with D possibly matching TRBD1 (5 bases). There are 14 residues in the CDR3. Germline-derived CDR1 and CDR2 are MNHEY and SMNVEV (reference sequence). The ends were cut back, 3 bases at V and 2 bases at J, with 11 bases in the middle. CDR3: CASSFRGRPYEQYF. The CDR3 nucleotides read TGTGCCAGCAGTTTTAGGGGCAGGCCCTACGAGCAGTACTTC.

The chain links TRBV10-3 to TRBJ1-1; D unresolved. The V gene lost 0 bases and the J gene lost 1 base, with 6 bases spanning the gap. Germline values: CDR1 ENHRY, CDR2 SYGVKD. The CDR3 covers 14 residues. Written as DNA, the CDR3 is TGTGCCATCAGTGAGTCGGACCAGAACACTGAAGCTTTCTTT. It codes for CAISESDQNTEAFF.

The rearrangement uses TRBV9 and TRBJ1-6; D possibly corresponds to TRBD1 (5 bases). The CDR3 runs 15 residues. Trimming stripped 4 bases from V and 7 bases from J, with 15 bases between. Germline loops: CDR1 SGDLS, CDR2 YYNGEE. The CDR3 sequence: CASSPGGGQNSPLHF. In DNA, the CDR3 is TGTGCCAGCAGCCCTGGGGGGGGTCAGAATTCACCCCTCCACTTT.

This clonotype was counted a few times. V is TRBV20-1 and J is TRBJ2-2, with 7 nucleotides matching TRBD1. The CDR3 length is 13 residues. The germline gives CDR1 DFQATT, CDR2 SNEGSKA (reference sequence). The trim removed 5 bases at V and 5 bases at J, leaving 5 bases unmatched. The CDR3 spells CSAVDRRTGELFF. Here the CDR3 DNA reads TGCAGTGCTGTGGACAGGAGGACCGGGGAGCTGTTTTTT.

Details on this clonotype: A single base separates this from a much larger clone, so it may be a read error. This rearrangement joins TRBV18 to TRBJ2-7; TRBD1 is a possible D gene (6 bases). The J call may be faulty, since TRBJ2-1 better matches the DNA end. Germline lookup yields CDR1 KGHSH and CDR2 LQKENI. This CDR3 has 15 residues. The CDR3 nucleotides read TGTGCCAGCTCACCAGCAGGGACAAGTTCCTACGAGCAGTTCTTC. Protein: CASSPAGTSSYEQFF.

The gene calls are TRBV5-6 and TRBJ2-5; 8 nucleotides match TRBD1. The CDR3 contains 16 residues. V lost 2 bases and J lost 4; bases outside the gene matches: 10. The germline V gene has CDR1 SGHDT and CDR2 YYEEEE. In DNA, the CDR3 is TGTGCCAGCAGCTTTCCGGGACAGGCAGGGGGAGAGACCCAGTACTTC. This codes for CASSFPGQAGGETQYF.

The chain employs TRBV4-1 and TRBJ1-2; 7 bases are shared with TRBD1. The CDR3 runs to 15 residues. From germline, CDR1 is MGHRA and CDR2 YSYEKL. After removal of 0 bases from V and 8 bases from J, the junction contained 9 bases not matched to a gene. The chain's CDR3 is CASSQDVTGPEGYTF. The CDR3 region has the DNA TGCGCCAGCAGCCAAGATGTGACAGGGCCGGAGGGCTACACCTTC.

This clonotype appeared a few times. The genes are TRBV10-1 and TRBJ2-2, with TRBD1 as a possible D gene (6 bases). Trimming pared 2 bases from V and 3 bases from J, leaving 16 bases between. This CDR3 is built from 17 residues. Looked up from germline, CDR1 is WNHNN and CDR2 is SYGVQD (reference sequence). The CDR3 spells CASSEHHRVSDTGELFF. For the CDR3, the DNA is TGCGCCAGCAGTGAGCATCACAGGGTATCGGACACCGGGGAGCTGTTTTTT.

The V gene is TRBV30, the J gene TRBJ2-3; D gene ambiguous. Germline CDR1 GTSNPN, CDR2 SVGIG (reference sequence). V gave up 3 bases and J gave up 5 bases, with 6 bases separating them. This CDR3 is 11 amino acids long. The CDR3 region has the DNA TGTGCCTGGAGCCCAAAAGATACGCAGTATTTT. It is translated as CAWSPKDTQYF.

This clonotype was seen only a few times. CDR3 sequence (DNA): TGCGCCAGCAGCCCCGGGCCCTCCGGGGAATATGGCTACACCTTC. Protein sequence: CASSPGPSGEYGYTF. The chain uses TRBV5-1 and TRBJ1-2; D is uncertain. Trimming cost V 4 bases and J 5 bases, with 18 bases left between them. The germline V gene encodes CDR1 SGHRS and CDR2 YFSETQ. This CDR3 spans 15 amino acids.

This clonotype showed up just once. This rearrangement joins TRBV10-3 to TRBJ2-7; either TRBD1 or TRBD2 may fit D (6 bases each). Trimming pared 8 bases from V and 0 bases from J, leaving 11 bases between. The CDR3 has 13 amino acids. Germline V lookup: CDR1 ENHRY, CDR2 SYGVKD. This CDR3 is CAILRDNSYEQYF. In nucleotides, the CDR3 is TGTGCCATCTTGCGGGACAACTCCTACGAGCAGTACTTC.

This chain connects TRBV29-1 to TRBJ1-4; 8 nucleotides agree with TRBD1. Germline values: CDR1 SQVTM, CDR2 ANQGSEA. The CDR3 covers 12 residues. V lost 6 bases and J lost 3; bases outside the gene matches: 0. The DNA of the CDR3 is TGCAGCGTACAGGGGGCTAATGAAAAACTGTTTTTT. As protein: CSVQGANEKLFF.